The 10 T cell receptor delta chains below were found in one sample sequenced in a study of delta chains in infants with herpesvirus infections. PBMC RNA was reverse transcribed using gamma-chain- and delta-chain-specific primers. TCRdb called clones anew from the RT-PCR reads with CATT. The repertoire holds 190 or so delta-chain clones, approximately 15% seen once, with roughly 99% in the top ten. The specimen was peripheral blood, collected at time point 3 of longitudinal follow-up. These receptors were obtained from a human donor who was a Ugandan infant, either HIV-exposed or HIV-unexposed (not recorded which).

Concerning this clone itself: With a far larger clone one base away, a read error is the likely cause. Other DNA sequences in this sample translate to the same CDR3. This rearrangement joins TRDV1 to TRDJ1, with TRDD3 matching over 7 bases. The CDR3 covers 18 residues. V lost 2 bases to trimming and J lost 2 bases; unmatched junction nucleotides: 14. CDR1 is TSWWSYY, CDR2 QGS, per germline. CDR3 region: CALGESGGFTPHTDKLIF. CDR3 nucleotides: TGTGCTCTTGGGGAATCTGGGGGCTTCACCCCTCATACCGATAAACTCATCTTT.

This clone was recorded a few times. The TCRdb protein, from a much larger clone, departs from this DNA's translation at residue 5, likely by read error; the protein shown derives from the DNA. The chain employs TRDV1 and TRDJ1; D is unclear. V was clipped by 4 bases and J by 1 base, with 16 bases between them. The CDR3 totals 16 residues. CDR1 is TSWWSYY, CDR2 QGS, per germline. The CDR3 DNA follows: TGTGCTCTTGGGGGATATCCTGGACCCTTCACCGATAAACTCATCTTT. Its protein is CALGGYPGPFTDKLIF.

Of note for this clone: A read error is likely here: a far larger clone is one base away. The same CDR3 arises from other DNA sequences in this sample as well. CDR3 sequence: CALGEYPGPFTDKLIF. CDR3 nucleotides: TGTGCTCTTGGGGAATATCCTGGACCCTTCACCGATAAACTCATCTTC. The chain recombines TRDV1 with TRDJ1; D is possibly TRDD2 (5 bases). CDR1 TSWWSYY and CDR2 QGS come from the germline V gene. This CDR3 is built from 16 residues.

The table lists this clone with a few counts. TCRdb assigns this DNA the protein of a much larger clone, which departs from its translation at residue 14; this likely reflects a read error, and the protein shown comes from translating the DNA. V usage is TRDV1 and J usage is TRDJ1; possibly TRDD2 for D (5 bases). CDR3 length: 16 residues. Germline CDR1 is TSWWSYY and CDR2 is QGS. The CDR3 reads CALGEYPGPFTDKFIF. In DNA, the CDR3 is TGTGCTCTTGGGGAATATCCTGGACCCTTCACCGATAAATTCATCTTT.

This clone has a single count. V usage is TRDV1 and J usage is TRDJ1, with 10 bases lining up with TRDD3. The CDR3 is 27 amino acids. CDR1 and CDR2 (germline): TSWWSYY, QGS. The junction had 38 bases not matched to a gene; V was cut back by 2 bases and J by 2 bases. CDR3 DNA sequence: TGTGCTCTTGGGGAAGCCCGGCCAACTACACCGACCCCCGGCCTTCCTAGGTACTGGGGGATTACCGATAAACTCATCTTT. Translated: CALGEARPTTPTPGLPRYWGITDKLIF.

In regard to this clone: The protein TCRdb lists belongs to a much larger clone and differs from this DNA's translation at residue 7, which points to a read error; the protein shown is made from the DNA. The rearrangement joins TRDV1 to TRDJ1; D not resolved. The CDR3 loop spans 16 amino acids. The germline CDR1 and CDR2 sequences are TSWWSYY and QGS. With 2 bases removed from V and 1 base from J, the gap between germline ends came to 14 bases. CDR3 in amino acids: CALGEYRGPFTDKLIF. CDR3 sequence (DNA): TGTGCTCTTGGGGAATATCGTGGACCCTTCACCGATAAACTCATCTTT.

Worth noting for this clone: A far larger clone is one base from this, pointing to a likely read error. This specimen includes other DNA sequences encoding the same CDR3. V is TRDV1 and J is TRDJ1; TRDD3 aligns across 7 bases. Germline CDR1 is TSWWSYY and CDR2 is QGS. The CDR3 totals 18 residues. The CDR3 sequence is CALGESGGFTPHTDKLIF. CDR3 nucleotides: TGTGCTCTTGGGGAATCTGGGGGCTTCACCCCTCACACCGATAAGCTCATCTTT.

This clone has more than one count but fewer than ten. TCRdb assigns this DNA the protein of a much larger clone, which departs from its translation at residue 9; this likely reflects a read error, and the protein shown comes from translating the DNA. This chain uses TRDV1 with TRDJ1; D unclear. V was trimmed by 2 bases and J by 1 base, leaving 14 bases between them. CDR1 is TSWWSYY and CDR2 is QGS in the germline V gene. There are 16 residues in the CDR3. This CDR3 reads CALGEYPGAFTDKLIF. The CDR3 nucleotides are TGTGCTCTTGGGGAATATCCTGGAGCCTTCACCGATAAACTCATCTTT.

This clone counts as medium-sized. TCRdb lists the protein of a much larger clone for this DNA, which differs at residue 10, so this is likely a read error; the protein given here is translated from the DNA itself. The chain combines TRDV1 with TRDJ1; TRDD3 agrees at 7 bases. The CDR3 extends over 18 amino acids. The germline V gene encodes CDR1 TSWWSYY and CDR2 QGS. J gave up 0 bases and V 2 bases, and 12 bases lay outside the gene matches. As DNA, the CDR3 is TGTGCTCTTGGGGAATCTGGGGGCTTCGCCCCTCACACCGATAAACTCATCTTT. Translated, it gives CALGESGGFAPHTDKLIF.

As regards this clone: A read error likely explains why the TCRdb protein, taken from a much larger clone, differs from this DNA's translation at residue 11; the protein shown is translated from the DNA. V gene TRDV1 combines with J gene TRDJ1; 7 positions agree with TRDD3. Germline V CDR1 and CDR2: TSWWSYY, QGS. J was trimmed by 0 bases and V by 2 bases; bases with no gene match: 12. There are 18 residues in the CDR3. The CDR3 region is CALGESGGFTSHTDKLIF. In nucleotides, the CDR3 is TGTGCTCTTGGGGAATCTGGGGGCTTCACCTCTCACACCGATAAACTCATCTTT.